This TCR beta chain is drawn from a study of blood T cell repertoires in COVID-19 (dated by TCRdb to 2020 to 2021). Looking at the study overall: Samples covering the acute and convalescent phases of COVID-19 were provided by collaborators in the United States, Italy and Spain. Sample metadata almost always included a de-identified subject ID, COVID-19 status, age in years and sex. The repertoires were released in a freely available public database meant as a resource for research on the immune response to SARS-CoV-2. The prospective study material was composed of cDNA or gDNA derived from T cells, B-cell-depleted T cells, or PBMCs. Subjects who had been exposed to COVID-19, were actively infected with it, or had recovered from it provided the deeply sampled blood TCRbeta repertoires that made up the dataset. Where HLA class I and class II types were available, the types were taken from metadata supplied by the sample provider, not from assay-based typing. The samples were drawn from two sources: the first 160 participants of the ongoing ImmuneRACE study, and fewer than 1,500 subjects contributed by 6 global collaborators.

General study outcomes and caveats: The quantity of clinical and demographic metadata differed by source and by participant and was supplied without curation.

The germline V gene supplies CDR1 SGHNT and CDR2 YENEEA. The cysteine opens and the phenylalanine closes a CDR3 of 11 amino acids. The kept DNA is CDR3 alone, 33 bases in frame from the first base. Trimming at the junction amounts to 5 bases on V and 11 bases on J, and the germline ends lie 12 bases apart. The immunoSEQ Assay, a bias-controlled multiplex PCR, was used to amplify TCRbeta CDR3 regions from genomic DNA. As for the original processing: The number of nucleated cells in each sample was estimated from the amplification of reference gene primers within the assay. To quantify the absolute abundance of each unique TCRbeta CDR3 rearrangement, sequence reads were collapsed and filtered. For each sample, productive Simpson clonality was calculated as the square root of Simpson's diversity index across productive rearrangements. Not all clones reach the TCRdb copy of this immuneACCESS table, which keeps in-frame sequences only. Checked studies attribute under half of the gap to unresolved V genes and leave the rest unexplained. Clonal size and the V and J genes are those of that table, whereas D and trimming came from the DNA. Present in this sample are 200,000 to 300,000 clones, around nine tenths of which were seen just once. The top ten hold 8.5% to 10% of the sample.

To note about this clone: Its recognized antigen is unknown. Within one base of it there is no much larger clone, and no base qualities were kept.

A second Seattle source provided samples from volunteer blood donors who had recovered from COVID-19. Collaborating institutions collected whole blood in K2EDTA tubes following their own protocols. Collaborator samples were shipped for TCRbeta analysis as frozen whole blood, isolated PBMCs, or DNA extracted from either sample type. Sequencing input: peripheral blood. Recombination linked TRBV11-3 to TRBJ1-1; TRBD1 might be the D gene, on 5 matching bases. The source of this sequence is a man aged 40-55 years who had recovered from COVID-19. For the CDR3, the sequence is CASSAGHTAFF. Read as DNA, the sequence is TGTGCCAGCAGCGCAGGACATACGGCTTTCTTT.